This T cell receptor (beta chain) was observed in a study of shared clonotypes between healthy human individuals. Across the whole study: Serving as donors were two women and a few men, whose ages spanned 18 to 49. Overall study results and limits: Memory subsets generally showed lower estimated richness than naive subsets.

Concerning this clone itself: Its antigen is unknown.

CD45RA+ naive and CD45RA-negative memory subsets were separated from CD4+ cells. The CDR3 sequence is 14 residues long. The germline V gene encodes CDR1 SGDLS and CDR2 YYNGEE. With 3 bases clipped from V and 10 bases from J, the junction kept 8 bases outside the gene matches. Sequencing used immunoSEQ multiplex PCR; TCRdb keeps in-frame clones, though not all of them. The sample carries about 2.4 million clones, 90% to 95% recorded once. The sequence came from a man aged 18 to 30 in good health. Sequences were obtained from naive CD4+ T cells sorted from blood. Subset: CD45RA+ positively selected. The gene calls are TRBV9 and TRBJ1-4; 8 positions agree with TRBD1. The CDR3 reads CASSEGQGAGKLFF. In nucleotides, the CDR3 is TGTGCCAGCAGCGAGGGGCAGGGGGCGGGAAAACTGTTTTTT.